This passage covers 3 T cell receptor beta chains from one sample sequenced in a study of CD4 T cells in relation to SARS-CoV-2 and coronaviruses. Assay: immunoSEQ multiplex PCR; the TCRdb copy retains only in-frame clones and omits some. The profile shows around 54,000 clones, 90% to 95% of them singletons. The specimen was naive CD4+ T cells from PBMCs. Subset given: naive CD4+ T cells isolated by negative enrichment. The receptors here all came from an adult with COVID-19.

The gene calls are TRBV18 and TRBJ2-2; TRBD1 matches at 7 bases. Germline CDR1 reads KGHSH; CDR2 reads LQKENI. The V segment lost 2 bases and the J segment 7 bases; nucleotides outside the gene matches: 13. The CDR3 consists of 17 residues. The CDR3: CASSPMVDRVKGGELFF. The CDR3, as DNA: TGTGCCAGCTCACCAATGGTCGACAGGGTGAAAGGCGGGGAGCTGTTTTTT.

This rearrangement joins TRBV29-1 to TRBJ2-5; TRBD2 aligns across 7 bases. Trimming removed 3 bases from V and 13 bases from J; junction bases left unmatched: 11. This CDR3 region has 12 residues. Germline V gene lookup returns CDR1 SQVTM and CDR2 ANQGSEA. The CDR3 reads CSVDTSVTRLYF. Written as DNA, the CDR3 is TGCAGCGTTGATACTAGCGTGACGCGGCTGTACTTC. The full variable domain, its missing parts supplied by reference TRBV29-1 and TRBJ2-5, is SAVISQKPSRDICQRGTSLTIQCQVDSQVTMMFWYRQQPGQSLTLIATANQGSEATYESGFVIDKFPISRPNLTFSTLTVSNMSPEDSSIYLCSVDTSVTRLYFGPGTRLLVL.

The rearrangement joins TRBV19 to TRBJ1-5; D unclear. This CDR3 region has 15 residues. The germline V gene encodes CDR1 LNHDA and CDR2 SQIVND (reference sequence). The V end was cut by 5 bases, the J end by 3 bases, with 14 bases between. The CDR3 loop reads CASSRAGDSNQPQHF. The CDR3 DNA follows: TGTGCCAGTAGTCGGGCGGGCGACTCCAATCAGCCCCAGCATTTT.